Sequencing of this T cell receptor beta chain was carried out in a study of T cells after yellow fever vaccination. With regard to this clonotype: The target antigen is unknown.

Germline loops: CDR1 SGHNT, CDR2 YYREEE (reference sequence). The CDR3 has 15 amino acids. V lost 3 bases and J 3 bases, leaving 14 bases between the germline ends. The study made its TCR cDNA through 5'RACE template switching. That step introduced a universal primer site along with UMIs. TCRdb independently ran MiXCR on the 5' RACE reads; one entry per CDR3 protein. The profile shows 300,000 to 350,000 distinct CDR3 sequences, 8.1% of them singletons. Study findings and constraints: Abundant clonotypes from the bulk population could get into FACS-sorted repertoires as contaminants.

The chain links TRBV5-4 to TRBJ2-3; D is uncertain. The clonotype comes from a man between 18 and 35 years old who received the YFV17D yellow fever vaccine. The material was PBMCs, obtained roughly 46 days after the first yellow fever vaccination. CDR3 in amino acids: CASSSTTTATDTQYF. The CDR3 region has the DNA TGTGCCAGCAGCTCCACTACTACGGCGACAGATACGCAGTATTTT.